A selection of T cell receptor beta chains follows, all from one sample in a study of T cells expressing NK-cell markers. Reprocessing the 5' RACE reads, TCRdb reports a single entry for every CDR3 protein and omits DNA. This listing includes 150,000 or so distinct CDR3 sequences. Sequenced material: blood T cells: a sorted CD56 or NKG2C T cell subset, CD4+ or CD8+ T cells, or bulk PBMC T cells (not recorded which). These receptors originate from a woman aged 18 to 75 in good health. The CDR3 runs from the conserved cysteine through the conserved F or W.

TRBV12-3/TRBV12-4,TRBJ2-5,CASSFGGRETQYF
TRBV30,TRBJ2-4,CAWSVKGAGAKNIQYF
TRBV29-1,TRBJ2-5,CSVGGQDYGETQYF
TRBV6-5,TRBJ2-7,CASSYQLADSEQYF
TRBV9,TRBJ1-1,CASSVVSGKEHLRSEAFF
TRBV3-1,TRBJ2-7,CASSQAGGDDYEQYF
TRBV20-1,TRBJ2-7,CSGTAGTYEQYF
TRBV18,TRBJ2-7,CASSPLGDAYEQYF
TRBV7-6,TRBJ2-5,CASSLRPGGYQETQYF
TRBV29-1,TRBJ2-3,CSAGLRGTDTQYF
TRBV7-2,TRBJ1-6,CASSIYNSPLHF
TRBV2,TRBJ2-1,CASSGLAGYNEQFF
TRBV12-3/TRBV12-4,TRBJ2-7,CASSLQVLGGGQSEQYF
TRBV30,TRBJ2-1,CAWSVLFYNEQFF